The next 8 T cell receptor beta chains were all read from a single sample in a study of molecular identifiers for immune sequencing clone quantification. TCRdb itself ran the PCR reads through MiXCR, one entry per CDR3 protein. The table shows around 470,000 distinct CDR3 sequences, with 20% to 25% occurring only once. The sample taken for sequencing was naive CD8+ T cells from blood, with Jurkat cell RNA spiked in. The sample's subset: FACS-sorted CD8+CD4-CCR7+CD45RA+ naive T cells. Receptors were obtained from a human donor in good health. Some libraries in this study had Jurkat cell RNA spiked in.

At least ten counts were recorded for this clonotype. The chain couples TRBV12-3 or TRBV12-4 to TRBJ2-5; 9 nucleotides match TRBD1. The CDR3 sequence is 15 residues long. V trimming: 6 bases; J trimming: 2 bases; junction bases outside the gene matches: 7. DNA for the CDR3: TGTGCCAGCAGCCCGACAGGGGGAAAGCAAGAGACCCAGTACTTC. Translating it yields CASSPTGGKQETQYF.

The sample holds one count of this clonotype. This clone may be a read error of a much larger clone one base away. The V gene is TRBV7-9, the J gene TRBJ2-5, with a tentative D call TRBD1 (6 bases). The V and J ends lost 0 bases and 1 base respectively, with 9 bases between them. The CDR3 length is 15 residues. CDR1 is SEHNR, CDR2 FQNEAQ, per germline (reference sequence). The CDR3 coding sequence is TGTGCCAGCAGCTTAGCGCAGGGGTGCCAAGAGACCCAGTACTTC. It codes for CASSLAQGCQETQYF.

This clonotype was observed a handful of times. For the CDR3, the DNA is TGTGCCTACACGAGCGGGAGGGCAGATACGCAGTATTTT. It is translated as CAYTSGRADTQYF. The J gene is TRBJ2-3, the V gene TRBV30; 10 nucleotides align to TRBD2. Germline CDR1 and CDR2: GTSNPN and SVGIG (reference sequence). The CDR3 has 13 amino acids. J lost 4 bases, V lost 7 bases, and 5 bases had no gene match.

This clonotype was recorded a few times. The chain uses TRBV7-9 and TRBJ1-4; 7 nucleotides match TRBD1. CDR3 length equals 16 residues. After removal of 4 bases from V and 0 bases from J, the junction contained 5 bases not matched to a gene. Germline lookup yields CDR1 SEHNR and CDR2 FQNEAQ (reference sequence). The DNA for the CDR3 is TGTGCCAGCAGCTCGGGACAGACTCCAACTAATGAAAAACTGTTTTTT. Its protein product is CASSSGQTPTNEKLFF.

This clonotype occurred a few times. The chain joins TRBV7-9 to TRBJ1-6; D call uncertain. The CDR3 extends over 17 amino acids. Germline V gives CDR1 SEHNR, CDR2 FQNEAQ (reference sequence). Trimming removed 4 bases from V and 0 bases from J, with 13 bases in between. The CDR3 DNA sequence: TGTGCCAGCAGCTCCATCACACCGAGCTCCTATAATTCACCCCTCCACTTT. This codes for CASSSITPSSYNSPLHF.

This clonotype occurred many times. This chain connects TRBV4-3 to TRBJ1-5, with a possible D match to TRBD1 (6 bases). This CDR3 is built from 15 residues. The germline CDR1 and CDR2 sequences are LGHNA and YSLEER. The V end was cut by 0 bases, the J end by 6 bases, with 12 bases between. The CDR3 spells CASSQDLGGGQPQHF. The CDR3 bases are TGCGCCAGCAGCCAAGATCTAGGGGGAGGTCAGCCCCAGCATTTT.

There are many counts of this clonotype. This chain links TRBV20-1 with TRBJ2-7; D is possibly TRBD1 (5 bases). Germline V gives CDR1 DFQATT, CDR2 SNEGSKA (reference sequence). The CDR3 sequence is 11 residues long. The V and J ends lost 2 bases and 3 bases respectively, with 5 bases between them. The CDR3 DNA follows: TGCAGTGCTAGACAGGGCTACGAGCAGTACTTC. Translating gives CSARQGYEQYF.

This clonotype came up a few times. The chain has TRBV6-1 and TRBJ2-7; D possibly corresponds to TRBD1 (6 bases). The CDR3 runs to 16 residues. CDR1 is MNHNS and CDR2 is SASEGT in the germline V gene. Trimming cost V 3 bases and J 3 bases, with 18 bases left between them. Here the CDR3 reads CASSDYRQTGFYEQYF. CDR3 in DNA: TGTGCCAGCAGTGATTACCGGCAGACAGGATTCTACGAGCAGTACTTC.